The 29 T cell receptor beta chains listed next were all sequenced from one sample in a study of T cell repertoires in cytomegalovirus infection. These receptors are not linked to any known antigen. TCRdb called the reads again in MiXCR, with one record for every CDR3 protein. The profile shows about 700,000 distinct CDR3 sequences, about 30% of them singletons. The specimen was cultured PBMCs, collected from culture after CMV antigen stimulation. These receptor sequences come from a human donor in good health (CMV status not recorded). Some clones in this sample may be carry-over from other donors' samples.

The CDR3 is CASSEIRYEQYF. The CDR3 nucleotides are TGTGCCAGCAGTGAGATCCGTTACGAGCAGTACTTC. The chain recombines TRBV2 with TRBJ2-7; D unresolved. V lost 3 bases and J 4 bases, leaving 7 bases between the germline ends. The CDR3 extends over 12 amino acids. From germline, CDR1 is SNHLY and CDR2 FYNNEI.

This clonotype was counted a few times. V gene TRBV14 combines with J gene TRBJ2-7; 7 nucleotides align to TRBD2. Trimming removed 1 base from V and 0 bases from J; junction bases left unmatched: 6. This CDR3 region has 16 residues. The germline V gene has CDR1 SGHDN and CDR2 FVKESK. In nucleotides, the CDR3 is TGTGCCAGCAGCCAAGTCGGGGCGGGAGCCTCCTACGAGCAGTACTTC. Translating it yields CASSQVGAGASYEQYF.

This clonotype occurred a few times. The chain uses TRBV2 and TRBJ2-3; 9 nucleotides align to TRBD1. The junction had 14 bases not matched to a gene; V was cut back by 6 bases and J by 4 bases. This CDR3 is built from 17 residues. Germline-derived CDR1 and CDR2 are SNHLY and FYNNEI. The chain's CDR3 is CASSADRGSSSPDTQYF. In nucleotides, the CDR3 is TGTGCCAGCAGCGCCGACAGGGGGTCAAGTTCGCCAGATACGCAGTATTTT.

In its sample, this clonotype was seen a few times. This chain links TRBV4-1 with TRBJ1-2; D gene uncertain. Germline CDR1 and CDR2: MGHRA and YSYEKL. The CDR3 consists of 14 residues. The V gene lost 0 bases and the J gene lost 4 bases, with 9 bases spanning the gap. As DNA, the CDR3 is TGCGCCAGCAGCCAAGAGGTCGCCACCTATGGCTACACCTTC. It specifies CASSQEVATYGYTF.

V usage is TRBV6-8 and J usage is TRBJ1-6; 8 nucleotides align to TRBD1. The CDR3 covers 14 residues. CDR1 MNHGY and CDR2 SAAAGT come from the germline V gene. The J segment lost 7 bases and the V segment lost 6 bases, leaving 5 bases of the junction unmatched. CDR3 nucleotides: TGTGCCAGCAGGATCGGGACAGGCAATTCACCCCTCCACTTT. It codes for CASRIGTGNSPLHF.

Only a few counts were recorded for this clonotype. The rearrangement links TRBV11-2 to TRBJ2-7; TRBD2 matches at 10 bases. Trimming cost V 1 base and J 0 bases; bases outside gene matches: 9. This CDR3 spans 18 amino acids. CDR1 SGHAT and CDR2 FQNNGV come from the germline V gene. CDR3 coding DNA: TGTGCCAGCAGCTTAGTTCCTAGCGGGGGCCTAAGCTCCTACGAGCAGTACTTC. It codes for CASSLVPSGGLSSYEQYF.

This clonotype was observed a handful of times. This chain connects TRBV7-8 to TRBJ2-5, with a tentative D call TRBD2 (7 bases). Germline V gene sequence: CDR1 SGHVS, CDR2 FQNEAQ. CDR3 length: 17 residues. The ends were cut back, 5 bases at V and 0 bases at J, with 19 bases in the middle. This CDR3 is CASSAKRGGSYQETQYF. CDR3 in DNA: TGTGCCAGCAGCGCAAAAAGGGGGGGGAGTTACCAAGAGACCCAGTACTTC. The variable domain in full, with the rest retrieved from reference TRBV7-8 and TRBJ2-5, is GAGVSQSPRYKVAKRGQDVALRCDPISGHVSLFWYQQALGQGPEFLTYFQNEAQLDKSGLPSDRFFAERPEGSVSTLKIQRTQQEDSAVYLCASSAKRGGSYQETQYFGPGTRLLVL.

In this sample, this clonotype turned up many times. An end of the junction does not agree with germline; a read error may underlie this. V is TRBV7-2 and J is TRBJ2-3; D not resolved. Germline lookup yields CDR1 SGHTA and CDR2 FQGNSA. This CDR3 contains 14 residues. CDR3 amino acids: CASRLDPGTDTQYF. In nucleotides, the CDR3 is TGTGCCAGCAGGTTAGACCCGGGCACAGATACGCAGTATTTT.

This chain links TRBV10-2 with TRBJ2-5, with a tentative D call TRBD1 (5 bases). Germline V gene data show CDR1 as WSHSY and CDR2 as SAAADI. This CDR3 contains 13 residues. The V end was cut by 7 bases, the J end by 1 base, with 10 bases between. The CDR3 DNA reads TGCGCCAGCATTAGGGGTCCCCAAGAGACCCAGTACTTC. Encoded protein: CASIRGPQETQYF.

The genes are TRBV4-1 and TRBJ1-5; unclear D gene. Deletions cut 1 base from V and 2 bases from J, with 9 bases between. The germline V gene encodes CDR1 MGHRA and CDR2 YSYEKL. This CDR3 comprises 15 residues. The CDR3 DNA sequence: TGCGCCAGCAGCCAAGTCGGCAGAGGCAATCAGCCCCAGCATTTT. It specifies CASSQVGRGNQPQHF.

The chain joins TRBV7-8 to TRBJ1-1; D call uncertain. With 1 base removed from V and 4 bases from J, the gap between germline ends came to 10 bases. The CDR3 has 14 amino acids. Germline V gene lookup returns CDR1 SGHVS and CDR2 FQNEAQ. Written as DNA, the CDR3 is TGTGCCAGCAGCTTAGGGACGGCGGGCACTGAAGCTTTCTTT. It specifies CASSLGTAGTEAFF.

The V gene is TRBV4-2, the J gene TRBJ2-1; 10 positions match TRBD2. This CDR3 has 17 amino acids. CDR1 is LGHNA and CDR2 is YNFKEQ in the germline V gene. V lost 3 bases and J lost 6; bases outside the gene matches: 11. Written as DNA, the CDR3 is TGTGCCAGCAGCCACGGCTTATGGCTAGCGGGGGTCAATGAGCAGTTCTTC. Translation: CASSHGLWLAGVNEQFF.

The CDR3 here is CASSQSGTAGPGGKLFF. CDR3 bases: TGTGCCAGCAGCCAAAGCGGGACTGCCGGACCGGGAGGAAAACTGTTTTTT. V gene TRBV11-2 combines with J gene TRBJ1-4; a possible D gene is TRBD1 (5 bases). Looked up from germline, CDR1 is SGHAT and CDR2 is FQNNGV. The CDR3 extends over 17 amino acids. The V gene lost 5 bases and the J gene lost 10 bases, with 26 bases spanning the gap.

This clonotype was detected a few times. The rearrangement links TRBV12-3 or TRBV12-4 to TRBJ2-7; TRBD1 might be the D (6 bases). V dropped 3 bases and J dropped 5 bases, with 11 bases sitting between them. This CDR3 has 13 residues. CDR3 sequence reads: CASSFGTGNEQYF. The CDR3 DNA reads as TGTGCCAGCAGTTTCGGAACAGGGAACGAGCAGTACTTC.

This clonotype was detected ten times or more. The chain recombines TRBV10-1 with TRBJ2-3; tentative D call: TRBD1 (6 bases). Germline assignment: CDR1 WNHNN and CDR2 SYGVQD (reference sequence). The V end was cut by 8 bases, the J end by 6 bases, with 12 bases between. CDR3 length: 12 residues. In DNA, the CDR3 is TGCGCCAGCGGTTTTAGGGGGGATACGCAGTATTTT. Amino acid sequence: CASGFRGDTQYF.

This clonotype was detected once. The V and J genes are TRBV5-4 and TRBJ2-5; D is ambiguous. CDR3 size: 13 residues. Germline V gives CDR1 SGHNT, CDR2 YYREEE (reference sequence). Between the trimmed V and J ends, which lost 4 bases and 9 bases, there was a span of 16 bases. The CDR3 region has the DNA TGTGCCAGCAGCCGCGGCCAGGCAGACGCCCAGTACTTC. It specifies CASSRGQADAQYF.

On this clonotype: The conserved phenylalanine or tryptophan is not found at the CDR3 terminus, so this likely reflects a read error. The chain is built from TRBV11-3 and TRBJ2-3; 7 nucleotides line up with TRBD2. The CDR3 is made up of 13 amino acids. The trim removed 1 base at V and 7 bases at J, leaving 2 bases unmatched. From germline, CDR1 is SGHNT and CDR2 YENEEA. CDR3 sequence: CASSLGGGYTQYL. The CDR3 DNA sequence: TGTGCCAGCAGCTTAGGGGGGGGATATACGCAGTATTTG.

The chain uses TRBV29-1 and TRBJ2-1; tentative D call: TRBD2 (7 bases). Germline lookup yields CDR1 SQVTM and CDR2 ANQGSEA. Trimming cost V 7 bases and J 6 bases, with 16 bases left between them. The CDR3 runs 13 residues. CDR3 nucleotides: TGCAGCGCAGCAGCGGGGACATTCAATGAGCAGTTCTTC. Translating gives CSAAAGTFNEQFF.

This clonotype was detected many times. This chain joins TRBV7-8 and TRBJ2-5; D not resolved. The CDR3 has 14 amino acids. The V and J ends lost 1 base and 5 bases respectively, with 11 bases between them. Germline-derived CDR1 and CDR2 are SGHVS and FQNEAQ. The CDR3 DNA follows: TGTGCCAGCAGCTTAGATCCAGCTCGCGAGACCCAGTACTTC. Its protein is CASSLDPARETQYF.

This clonotype turned up a few times. The chain is built from TRBV2 and TRBJ1-2, with D possibly TRBD1 on 6 matching bases. Germline values: CDR1 SNHLY, CDR2 FYNNEI. Trimming removed 6 bases from V and 5 bases from J, with 22 bases in between. This CDR3 contains 16 residues. CDR3: CASSQGQYFEFYGYTF. CDR3 nucleotide sequence: TGTGCCAGCAGCCAAGGACAGTACTTTGAGTTTTATGGCTACACCTTC.

The rearrangement joins TRBV12-3 or TRBV12-4 to TRBJ1-1, with D maybe TRBD1 (5 bases). V was shortened by 8 bases and J by 6 bases, with 19 bases between the two germline ends. The CDR3 runs to 14 residues. CDR3 coding DNA: TGTGCCAGCGGGAGGGGACTTCGAGGAGCTGAAGCTTTCTTT. Amino acid sequence: CASGRGLRGAEAFF.

The table lists this clonotype with a count of one. The chain recombines TRBV5-8 with TRBJ2-1; D gene unclear. Trimming cost V 5 bases and J 6 bases, with 12 bases left between them. Germline CDR1 SGHTS, CDR2 YDEGEE. The CDR3 runs to 13 residues. The CDR3 spells CASRPKVGNEQFF. The DNA for the CDR3 is TGTGCCAGCAGACCCAAAGTCGGCAATGAGCAGTTCTTC.

This rearrangement joins TRBV12-3 or TRBV12-4 to TRBJ1-1; TRBD1 is a possible D gene (5 bases). Trimming stripped 7 bases from V and 1 base from J, with 10 bases between. The length of the CDR3 is 13 residues. The CDR3 reads CASTWGRNTEAFF. DNA for the CDR3: TGTGCCAGCACCTGGGGACGGAACACTGAAGCTTTCTTT.

The chain joins TRBV12-3 or TRBV12-4 to TRBJ1-1; possible D gene TRBD1, 5 bases. V lost 7 bases to trimming and J lost 1 base, with 19 bases between them. The CDR3 is 16 amino acids. In DNA form, the CDR3 reads TGTGCCAGCACCCAAGAGGAGGGGCTCCAGAACACTGAAGCTTTCTTT. Its translation is CASTQEEGLQNTEAFF.

The gene calls are TRBV20-1 and TRBJ2-3; the match to TRBD2 covers 10 bases. Germline V gives CDR1 DFQATT, CDR2 SNEGSKA (reference sequence). Trimming removed 2 bases from V and 1 base from J; junction bases left unmatched: 6. The CDR3 runs 16 residues. CDR3 sequence: CSARPQTSGGTDTQYF. CDR3 DNA: TGCAGTGCTAGACCCCAAACTAGCGGGGGCACAGATACGCAGTATTTT.

The CDR3 DNA is TGCAGTGCTAGTGTGGGACTAGCGGGGGTAGATACGCAGTATTTT. Its protein is CSASVGLAGVDTQYF. The V and J genes are TRBV20-1 and TRBJ2-3, with TRBD2 matching over 14 bases. This CDR3 spans 15 amino acids. After removal of 3 bases from V and 5 bases from J, the junction contained 4 bases not matched to a gene. Germline CDR1 and CDR2: DFQATT and SNEGSKA (reference sequence).

The chain has TRBV2 and TRBJ2-5; D unresolved. The CDR3 is made up of 16 amino acids. V was shortened by 7 bases and J by 5 bases, with 23 bases between the two germline ends. Germline CDR1 SNHLY, CDR2 FYNNEI. Here the CDR3 DNA reads TGTGCCAGCACCCGACGTTACGGCTCGGATGGGGAGACCCAGTACTTC. It translates to CASTRRYGSDGETQYF.

V is TRBV27 and J is TRBJ1-5; D not resolved. Trimming pared 5 bases from V and 16 bases from J, leaving 21 bases between. Germline-derived CDR1 and CDR2 are MNHEY and SMNVEV (reference sequence). This CDR3 region has 13 residues. The CDR3 loop reads CASSPSHLLSVHF. DNA of the CDR3: TGTGCCAGCAGTCCCTCACACCTCCTGTCGGTACATTTT.

This clonotype has ten or more counts. Here the CDR3 DNA reads TGTGCCAGCAGCTCCATGGGACTAGCGGGTTACAATGAGCAGTTCTTC. Amino acid sequence: CASSSMGLAGYNEQFF. V usage is TRBV7-2 and J usage is TRBJ2-1; 12 nucleotides line up with TRBD2. CDR1 is SGHTA and CDR2 is FQGNSA in the germline V gene. V lost 4 bases and J lost 4; bases outside the gene matches: 5. There are 16 residues in the CDR3.